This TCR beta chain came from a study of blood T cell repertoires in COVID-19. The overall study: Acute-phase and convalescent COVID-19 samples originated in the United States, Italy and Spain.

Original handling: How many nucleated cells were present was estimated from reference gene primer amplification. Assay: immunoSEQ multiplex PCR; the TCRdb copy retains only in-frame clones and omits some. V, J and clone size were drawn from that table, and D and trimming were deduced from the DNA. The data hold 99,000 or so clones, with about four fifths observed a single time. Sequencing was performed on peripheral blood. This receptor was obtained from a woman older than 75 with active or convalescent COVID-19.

The CDR3 reads CAIRQGAANYGYTF. DNA of the CDR3: TGTGCCATCAGACAGGGGGCAGCTAACTATGGCTACACCTTC. The chain joins TRBV10-3 to TRBJ1-2; 9 nucleotides match TRBD1. There are 14 residues in the CDR3. V shed 6 bases and J 0 bases; nucleotides not matched to a gene: 2. CDR1 is ENHRY and CDR2 is SYGVKD in the germline V gene.